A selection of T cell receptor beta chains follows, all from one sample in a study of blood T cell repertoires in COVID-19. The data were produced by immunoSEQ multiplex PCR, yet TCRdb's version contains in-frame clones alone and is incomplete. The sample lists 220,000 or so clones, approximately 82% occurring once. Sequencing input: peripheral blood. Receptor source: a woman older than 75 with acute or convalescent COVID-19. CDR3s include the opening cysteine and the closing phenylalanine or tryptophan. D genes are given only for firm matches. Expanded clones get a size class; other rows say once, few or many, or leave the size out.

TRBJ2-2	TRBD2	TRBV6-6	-	TGTGCCAGCAGTCGAACTAGCGGGGGGCCGAACACCGGGGAGCTGTTTTTT	CASSRTSGGPNTGELFF
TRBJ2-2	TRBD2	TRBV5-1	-	TGCGCCAGCAGCCCAATAGCGGGGCTAGTTAACACCGGGGAGCTGTTTTTT	CASSPIAGLVNTGELFF
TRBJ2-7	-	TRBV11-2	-	TGTGCCAGCAGGTTTCGGGACAAATCCTACGAGCAGTACTTC	CASRFRDKSYEQYF
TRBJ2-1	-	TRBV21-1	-	TGTGCCAGCAGCAAAGGGGGGGGCAAAAACAATGAGCAGTTCTTC	CASSKGGGKNNEQFF
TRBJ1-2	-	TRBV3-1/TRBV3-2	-	TGTGCCAGCAGCCAAGATTCCCAGGGTGGTTGGTATGGCTACACCTTC	CASSQDSQGGWYGYTF
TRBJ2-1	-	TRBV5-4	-	TGTGCCAGCAGCCCCCACTGGAGCTCCTACAATGAGCAGTTCTTC	CASSPHWSSYNEQFF
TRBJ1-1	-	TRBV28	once	TGTGCCAGCAGAGGGGATTCGAACACTGAAGCTTTCTTT	CASRGDSNTEAFF
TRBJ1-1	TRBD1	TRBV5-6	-	TGTGCCAGCAGCTTGGGGCTCCGACAGGGGAGGGGTGAAGCTTTCTTT	CASSLGLRQGRGEAFF
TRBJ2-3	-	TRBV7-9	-	TGTGCCAGCAGCTTAGGGAGCCCGAGCACAGATACGCAGTATTTT	CASSLGSPSTDTQYF
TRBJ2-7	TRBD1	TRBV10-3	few	TGTGCCATCAGCCGACAGGGTTACGAGCAGTACTTC	CAISRQGYEQYF
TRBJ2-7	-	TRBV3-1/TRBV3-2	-	TGTGCCAGCAGCCAAGTTCATGAGCAGTACTTC	CASSQVHEQYF
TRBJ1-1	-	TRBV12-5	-	TGTGCTAGTGGTTTGTCGGCAGGGAACGCTGAAGCTTTCTTT	CASGLSAGNAEAFF
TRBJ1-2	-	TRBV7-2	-	TGTGCCAGCAGCCCAGCGGTAGAAAACTATGGCTACACCTTC	CASSPAVENYGYTF
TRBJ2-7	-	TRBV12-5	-	TGTGCTAGTGGTTTGGTACGGGAGCCATACTCCTACGAGCAGTACTTC	CASGLVREPYSYEQYF
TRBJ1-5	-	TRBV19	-	TGTGCCAGTAGTGCTATTGACAGTAGCAATCAGCCCCAGCATTTT	CASSAIDSSNQPQHF
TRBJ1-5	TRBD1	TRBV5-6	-	TGTGCCAGCAGCTTCGGGACAGGGGGCGCTTACGGCAATCAGCCCCAGCATTTT	CASSFGTGGAYGNQPQHF
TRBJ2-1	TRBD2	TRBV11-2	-	TGTGCCAGCAGTTCTTGGACTAGCGGGGAACCATATGAGCAGTTCTTC	CASSSWTSGEPYEQFF
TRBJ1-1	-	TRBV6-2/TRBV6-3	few	TGTGCCAGCAGTTATTTAGGGGACACTGAAGCTTTCTTT	CASSYLGDTEAFF